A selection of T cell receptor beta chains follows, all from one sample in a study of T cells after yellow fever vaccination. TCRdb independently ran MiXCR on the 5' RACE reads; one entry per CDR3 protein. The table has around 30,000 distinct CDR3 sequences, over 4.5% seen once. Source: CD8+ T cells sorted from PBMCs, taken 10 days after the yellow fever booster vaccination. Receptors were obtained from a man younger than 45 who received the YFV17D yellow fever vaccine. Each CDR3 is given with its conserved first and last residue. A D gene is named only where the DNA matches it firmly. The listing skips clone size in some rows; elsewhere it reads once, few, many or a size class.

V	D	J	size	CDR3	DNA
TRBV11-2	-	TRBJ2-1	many	CASSPDHEQFF	TGTGCCAGCAGCCCGGACCATGAGCAGTTCTTC
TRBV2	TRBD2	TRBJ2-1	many	CASRQLAGGFYNEQFF	TGTGCCAGCAGGCAGCTAGCGGGAGGGTTCTACAATGAGCAGTTCTTC
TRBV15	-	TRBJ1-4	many	CATSGDRNEKLFF	TGTGCCACCAGCGGCGACAGGAATGAAAAACTGTTTTTT
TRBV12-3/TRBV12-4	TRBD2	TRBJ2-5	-	CASDEGLAGGGSQYF	TGTGCCAGCGATGAGGGGCTAGCGGGAGGAGGGAGCCAGTACTTC
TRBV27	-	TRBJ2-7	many	CATAPLGGTDSYEQYF	TGTGCCACAGCCCCCTTAGGGGGGACAGACTCCTACGAGCAGTACTTC
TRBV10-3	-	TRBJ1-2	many	CAISDESRAGNYGYTF	TGTGCCATCAGCGACGAAAGCCGCGCAGGGAACTATGGCTACACCTTC
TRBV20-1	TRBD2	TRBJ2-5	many	CSADTSGSWETQYF	TGCAGTGCAGACACTAGCGGGAGTTGGGAGACCCAGTACTTC
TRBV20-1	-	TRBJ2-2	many	CSARPPRDFINTGELFF	TGCAGTGCTAGACCCCCCCGGGACTTTATTAACACCGGGGAGCTGTTTTTT
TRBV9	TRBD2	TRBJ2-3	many	CASSAQAGDLADTQYF	TGTGCCAGCAGTGCCCAAGCGGGGGACTTGGCAGATACGCAGTATTTT
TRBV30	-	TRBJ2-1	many	CASEEGSNEQFF	TGTGCCTCCGAGGAGGGTAGCAATGAGCAGTTCTTC
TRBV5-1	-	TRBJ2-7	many	CASSGDSAYEQYF	TGCGCCAGCAGCGGTGACAGTGCCTACGAGCAGTACTTC
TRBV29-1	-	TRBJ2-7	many	CSVLLPTPGRLEYEQYF	TGCAGCGTTCTACTACCCACCCCGGGCCGATTAGAATACGAGCAGTACTTC
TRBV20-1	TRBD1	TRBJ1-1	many	CSPQGGEAFF	TGCAGTCCCCAAGGGGGCGAAGCTTTCTTT
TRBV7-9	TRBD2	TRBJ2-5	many	CASSSLSGTSFTQYF	TGTGCCAGCAGCTCGCTTTCCGGGACTAGCTTCACCCAGTACTTC
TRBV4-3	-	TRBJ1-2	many	CASANLINGVLYGYTF	TGCGCCAGCGCGAACCTTATCAATGGGGTTCTTTATGGCTACACCTTC
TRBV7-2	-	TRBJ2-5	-	CASTQPGDQETQYF	TGTGCCAGCACCCAACCCGGAGATCAAGAGACCCAGTACTTC
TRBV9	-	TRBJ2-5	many	CASKGPEETQYF	TGTGCCAGCAAAGGGCCAGAAGAGACCCAGTACTTC
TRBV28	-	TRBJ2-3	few	CASSLPGITEDTQYF	TGTGCCAGCAGTTTACCAGGAATAACGGAAGATACGCAGTATTTT
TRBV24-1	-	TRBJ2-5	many	CATSDRPGRHPGVTQYF	TGTGCCACCAGTGACAGACCGGGACGTCACCCGGGGGTGACCCAGTACTTC
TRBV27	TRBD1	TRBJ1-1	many	CASSLVRGEAFF	TGTGCCAGCAGTTTGGTCAGGGGGGAAGCTTTCTTT
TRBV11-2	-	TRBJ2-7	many	CASSLSGGLYEQYF	TGTGCCAGCAGCTTATCTGGGGGTCTATACGAGCAGTACTTC
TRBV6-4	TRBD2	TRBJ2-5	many	CASSATSGVLAGGFQETQYF	TGTGCCAGCAGTGCAACTTCAGGGGTACTAGCGGGAGGGTTCCAAGAGACCCAGTACTTC
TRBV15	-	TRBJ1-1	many	CATSRDRWTVNTEAFF	TGTGCCACCAGCAGAGATAGGTGGACGGTGAACACTGAAGCTTTCTTT
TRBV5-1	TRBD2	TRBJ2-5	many	CASSLAGILAGFQETQYF	TGCGCCAGCAGCTTGGCCGGGATACTAGCGGGATTCCAAGAGACCCAGTACTTC
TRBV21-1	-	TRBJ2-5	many	CASSQTNQETQYF	TGTGCCAGCAGCCAAACCAACCAAGAGACCCAGTACTTC
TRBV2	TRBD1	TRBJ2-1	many	CALKATGSRGEQFF	TGCGCCCTCAAGGCGACAGGGTCGAGGGGTGAGCAGTTCTTC
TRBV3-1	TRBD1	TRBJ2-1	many	CASSQDDRVTNEQFF	TGTGCCAGCAGCCAAGATGACAGGGTCACCAATGAGCAGTTCTTC
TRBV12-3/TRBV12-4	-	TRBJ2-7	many	CASSPGHEQYF	TGTGCCAGCAGTCCCGGCCACGAGCAGTACTTC
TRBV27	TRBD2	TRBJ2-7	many	CATRTSGAYEQYF	TGTGCCACCAGGACTAGCGGGGCCTACGAGCAGTACTTC
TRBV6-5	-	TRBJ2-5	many	CASSRDQETQYF	TGTGCCAGCTCAAGAGACCAAGAGACCCAGTACTTC
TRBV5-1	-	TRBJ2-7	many	CASSLVGIPYEQYF	TGCGCCAGCAGCTTGGTCGGGATCCCCTACGAGCAGTACTTC
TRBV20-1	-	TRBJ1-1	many	CSAFDIATRAGNTEAFF	TGCAGTGCTTTCGACATCGCCACACGGGCCGGGAACACTGAAGCTTTCTTT
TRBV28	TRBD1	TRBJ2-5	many	CASSLPLRTGGAETQYF	TGTGCCAGCAGTTTACCTCTAAGGACAGGGGGCGCAGAGACCCAGTACTTC
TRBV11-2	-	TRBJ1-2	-	CASSPSVYRYTF	TGTGCCAGCAGCCCATCGGTTTACCGCTACACCTTC
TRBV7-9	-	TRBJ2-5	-	CASEGILQETQYF	TGTGCCAGCGAGGGCATACTTCAAGAGACCCAGTACTTC
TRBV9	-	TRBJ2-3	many	CASSVGPHTGSTDTQYF	TGTGCCAGCAGCGTAGGTCCCCACACTGGAAGCACAGATACGCAGTATTTT
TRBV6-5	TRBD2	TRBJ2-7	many	CASSYGGSGYEQYF	TGTGCCAGCAGTTACGGCGGGAGCGGGTACGAGCAGTACTTC
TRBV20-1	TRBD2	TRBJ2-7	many	CSAALAGGTGEQYF	TGCAGTGCGGCCCTAGCGGGAGGTACGGGCGAGCAGTACTTC
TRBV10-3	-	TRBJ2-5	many	CAISESGGVPLETQYF	TGTGCCATCAGTGAGTCGGGGGGAGTACCCCTAGAGACCCAGTACTTC
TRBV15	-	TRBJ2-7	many	CATGSNAEQYF	TGTGCCACGGGGTCGAATGCCGAGCAGTACTTC
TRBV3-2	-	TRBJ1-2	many	CASSPVVWDAETYGYTF	TGTGCCAGCAGCCCTGTTGTATGGGACGCCGAAACCTATGGCTACACCTTC
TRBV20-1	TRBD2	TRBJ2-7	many	CSAREIVSGSESYEQYF	TGCAGTGCTAGAGAAATCGTTAGCGGGAGCGAATCCTACGAGCAGTACTTC
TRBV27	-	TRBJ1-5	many	CATGVLGQNQPQHF	TGTGCCACCGGGGTTTTGGGTCAAAATCAGCCCCAGCATTTT
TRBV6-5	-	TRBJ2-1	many	CASSYSKAGLIDEQFF	TGTGCCAGCAGTTACTCGAAGGCGGGATTGATTGATGAGCAGTTCTTC
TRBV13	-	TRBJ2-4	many	CASSFAQEVAKNIQYF	TGTGCCAGCAGCTTCGCGCAGGAGGTAGCCAAAAACATTCAGTACTTC
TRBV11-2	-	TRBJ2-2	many	CASSSNLPQESTGELFF	TGTGCCAGCAGCTCCAACCTTCCCCAGGAATCCACCGGGGAGCTGTTTTTT